A selection of T cell receptor beta chains follows, all from one sample in a study of blood T cell repertoires in COVID-19. Measured with immunoSEQ multiplex PCR; TCRdb has only the in-frame clones, and not every one. The sample shows around 13,000 clones, 80% to 90% of them seen only once. The specimen sequenced was peripheral blood. The receptors derive from a man between 45 and 60 years old with active COVID-19. CDR3s include the opening cysteine and the closing phenylalanine or tryptophan. A D gene is named only where the DNA matches it firmly.

v_call,d_call,j_call,cdr3_aa
TRBV5-1,.,TRBJ1-1,CASSSGTLLTGGKYSEAFF
TRBV19,TRBD1,TRBJ1-3,CASSMRGQSLSGNTIYF
TRBV27,.,TRBJ2-3,CASSPSAGTRQSTQYF
TRBV28,TRBD2,TRBJ2-5,CASSSPTSAIQETQYF
TRBV19,.,TRBJ2-2,CASSSSQGYTGELFF
TRBV15,.,TRBJ1-5,CATSSTGSNQPQHF
TRBV29-1,.,TRBJ2-7,CSVAGRQRAYEQYF
TRBV7-8,.,TRBJ2-7,CASSLATGYEQYF
TRBV2,.,TRBJ1-2,CASSPDRANYGYTF
TRBV15,TRBD2,TRBJ2-7,CATKTSGSYEQYF
TRBV27,.,TRBJ1-5,CASSPARAGDNQPQHF
TRBV7-9,TRBD2,TRBJ2-7,CASSLASAGEDYEQYF
TRBV5-1,TRBD1,TRBJ2-3,CASSLDRGKPGGTDTQYF